This entry concerns a single T cell receptor (beta chain). Its antigen is not known. Researchers ran the PCR with 60 Vbeta and 13 Jbeta primers. Using immunoSEQ multiplex PCR, the repertoire was profiled, and TCRdb retains in-frame clones only, with some absent. The table records 100,000 or so clones, around 76% of them present only once. The sample is drawn from a study of cytomegalovirus exposure and HLA in healthy donors. Points from the study as a whole: Later analysis placed DRB1 highest and HLA-C lowest in TCR association rates, which differed by HLA locus. The study carried out a later analysis of TCR beta sequences. It associated some 17,000 of them with specific HLA alleles at a false discovery rate of 0.05.

The CDR3 covers 14 residues. Trimming pared 5 bases from V and 4 bases from J, leaving 14 bases between. Germline loops: CDR1 SGHTA, CDR2 FQGNSA. The chain joins TRBV7-2 to TRBJ1-2; no definite D call. The TCR was taken from a woman aged 45-59 years in good health and CMV-seropositive. Sequenced: PBMCs. CDR3 region: CASSPGGSIYGYTF. CDR3 nucleotide sequence: TGTGCCAGCAGCCCGGGTGGCAGTATCTATGGCTACACCTTC.